This passage covers 20 T cell receptor beta chains from one sample sequenced in a study of blood T cells in healthy people across ages. With a J-beta primer mix and a sample-barcoded 5' primer, a second PCR ran roughly 6 to 11 cycles. Each CDR3 protein gets one entry after TCRdb re-called the 5' RACE reads with MiXCR. This table has more than 650,000 distinct CDR3 sequences, about 53% appearing once. Sequenced sample: blood. The receptors were gathered from an elderly man in good health.

The chain recombines TRBV4-2 with TRBJ2-5; D may be TRBD2 (5 bases). The DNA end is a closer match to TRBJ2-7, so the J assignment may be wrong. CDR3 length: 17 amino acids. Per the germline V gene, CDR1 is LGHNA and CDR2 is YNFKEQ. The CDR3 reads CASSPLESGRGSVEQYF. In nucleotides, the CDR3 is TGTGCCAGCAGCCCCCTCGAATCCGGGCGCGGTAGCGTCGAGCAGTACTTC.

The chain has TRBV28 and TRBJ2-7; TRBD1 aligns across 8 bases. Germline trimming cut 4 bases from V and 5 bases from J; bases unmatched to any gene: 13. Germline values: CDR1 MDHEN, CDR2 SYDVKM. The CDR3 covers 16 residues. Here the CDR3 DNA reads TGTGCCAGCAGTTCGATGTACCGGGACAGGATCAACGAGCAGTACTTC. Protein: CASSSMYRDRINEQYF.

Only a few counts were recorded for this clonotype. This chain uses TRBV2 with TRBJ2-7; 12 nucleotides line up with TRBD2. The CDR3 totals 17 residues. Germline V gene lookup returns CDR1 SNHLY and CDR2 FYNNEI. The trim removed 6 bases at V and 2 bases at J, leaving 11 bases unmatched. CDR3 nucleotide sequence: TGTGCCAGCAGGGAACCTAGCGGGAGGGGTTTAACCTACGAGCAGTACTTC. It codes for CASREPSGRGLTYEQYF.

This chain links TRBV5-1 with TRBJ1-2, with D possibly being TRBD1 (6 bases). There are 14 residues in the CDR3. Germline assignment: CDR1 SGHRS and CDR2 YFSETQ. Trimming left V 4 bases short and J 5 bases short, with 15 bases between. This CDR3 reads CASSHGQLSYGYTF. CDR3 sequence (DNA): TGCGCCAGCAGCCACGGACAGTTAAGTTATGGCTACACCTTC.

This sequence joins TRBV2 and TRBJ2-1, with 13 bases that match TRBD2. V trimming: 7 bases; J trimming: 0 bases; junction bases outside the gene matches: 6. From germline, CDR1 is SNHLY and CDR2 FYNNEI. The CDR3 is 17 residues long. In DNA form, the CDR3 reads TGTGCCAGCACCGGGACTAGCGGGGCCAGCTCCTACAATGAGCAGTTCTTC. Translated, it gives CASTGTSGASSYNEQFF.

The genes are TRBV7-6 and TRBJ2-7, with D maybe TRBD2 (5 bases). The ends were cut back, 5 bases at V and 6 bases at J, with 17 bases in the middle. Germline V gene sequence: CDR1 SGHVS, CDR2 FNYEAQ. The length of the CDR3 is 14 residues. CDR3 DNA sequence: TGTGCCAGCAGCCCAAGCCCCCCGAGCGGCGAGCAGTACTTC. Translation gives CASSPSPPSGEQYF.

J is TRBJ2-4 and V is TRBV28, with D perhaps TRBD1 (5 bases). V was pared by 6 bases and J by 7 bases, with 16 bases between. The germline CDR1 and CDR2 sequences are MDHEN and SYDVKM. The CDR3 consists of 14 residues. As DNA, the CDR3 is TGTGCCAGCAGCGATCAGGGTCTGTGGAACATTCAGTACTTC. This encodes CASSDQGLWNIQYF. Full variable domain (missing parts from reference TRBV28 and TRBJ2-4): DVKVTQSSRYLVKRTGEKVFLECVQDMDHENMFWYRQDPGLGLRLIYFSYDVKMKEKGDIPEGYSVSREKKERFSLILESASTNQTSMYLCASSDQGLWNIQYFGAGTRLSVL.

V usage is TRBV20-1 and J usage is TRBJ2-5; 8 nucleotides align to TRBD2. The CDR3 has 14 residues. V lost 5 bases to trimming and J lost 2 bases; unmatched junction nucleotides: 7. Germline CDR1 and CDR2: DFQATT and SNEGSKA (reference sequence). The CDR3 protein is CSAELAELQETQYF. DNA of the CDR3: TGCAGTGCTGAACTAGCGGAGCTACAAGAGACCCAGTACTTC.

The gene calls are TRBV27 and TRBJ2-7; possibly TRBD1 or TRBD2 for D (5 bases each). The CDR3 covers 12 residues. V was cut by 6 bases and J by 6 bases, with 12 bases left in between. Germline V CDR1 and CDR2: MNHEY, SMNVEV (reference sequence). The CDR3 DNA reads as TGTGCCAGCAGCCCTGGGGGTCTCGAGCAGTACTTC. Protein sequence: CASSPGGLEQYF.

The chain has TRBV10-2 and TRBJ2-7; unclear D gene. Germline V lookup: CDR1 WSHSY, CDR2 SAAADI. CDR3 length: 13 residues. The V gene lost 4 bases and the J gene lost 0 bases, with 7 bases spanning the gap. The CDR3 DNA reads TGCGCCAGCAGTGGAGGCGTCTCCTACGAGCAGTACTTC. Translation: CASSGGVSYEQYF.

The chain employs TRBV3-1 and TRBJ2-5, with no clear D. Trimming took 1 base from V and 5 from J, leaving 11 bases between them. The CDR3 length is 14 residues. Looked up from germline, CDR1 is LGHDT and CDR2 is YNNKEL (reference sequence). The CDR3, as DNA: TGTGCCAGCAGCCAAGGCATTGCGCTGGAGACCCAGTACTTC. Amino acids: CASSQGIALETQYF.

In its sample, this clonotype was seen a few times. The V gene is TRBV28, the J gene TRBJ2-5, with D unresolved. The germline gives CDR1 MDHEN, CDR2 SYDVKM. The V and J ends lost 5 bases and 3 bases respectively, with 16 bases between them. The CDR3 has 15 residues. The CDR3 nucleotides read TGTGCCAGCAGTGGTCCCCGTGACCGGAAAGAGACCCAGTACTTC. This encodes CASSGPRDRKETQYF.

With respect to this clonotype: With a much larger clone just one base away, this may be a read error. J is TRBJ1-2 and V is TRBV5-1; D call uncertain. The germline CDR1 and CDR2 sequences are SGHRS and YFSETQ. With 4 bases removed from V and 4 bases from J, the gap between germline ends came to 11 bases. The CDR3 has 13 residues. CDR3 residues: CASSDKAAYGYTF. DNA of the CDR3: TGCGCCAGCAGCGACAAGGCAGCCTATGGCTACACCTTC. The whole variable domain, filled in from reference TRBV5-1 and TRBJ1-2, reads KAGVTQTPRYLIKTRGQQVTLSCSPISGHRSVSWYQQTPGQGLQFLFEYFSETQRNKGNFPGRFSGRQFSNSRSEMNVSTLELGDSALYLCASSDKAAYGYTFGSGTRLTVV.

The J gene is TRBJ1-1, the V gene TRBV12-3 or TRBV12-4; 8 nucleotides match TRBD1. This CDR3 is 15 amino acids long. With 8 bases clipped from V and 1 base from J, the junction kept 9 bases outside the gene matches. CDR3 residues: CASGGRQGQNTEAFF. The CDR3 DNA reads TGTGCCAGCGGGGGGCGACAGGGGCAGAACACTGAAGCTTTCTTT.

This chain joins TRBV7-4 and TRBJ2-1, with 10 bases identical to TRBD2. The CDR3 extends over 17 amino acids. Germline V lookup: CDR1 SGHVT, CDR2 SQSDAQ. After removal of 2 bases from V and 0 bases from J, the junction contained 4 bases not matched to a gene. CDR3 DNA: TGTGCCAGCAGCTTATCCCGGACTAGCGGCTCCTACAATGAGCAGTTCTTC. Protein: CASSLSRTSGSYNEQFF.

This clonotype occurred once. V and J are TRBV29-1 and TRBJ2-1, with TRBD2 matching over 8 bases. V lost 7 bases and J lost 9; bases outside the gene matches: 5. In germline, CDR1 is SQVTM, CDR2 ANQGSEA. The CDR3 contains 11 residues. Here the CDR3 DNA reads TGCAGCGGCGGGGGGTTGGGTGAGCAGTTCTTC. Amino acid sequence: CSGGGLGEQFF.

This clonotype was seen a few times. The chain carries TRBV29-1 and TRBJ2-5; possibly TRBD2 for D (7 bases). Germline-derived CDR1 and CDR2 are SQVTM and ANQGSEA. Trimming pared 5 bases from V and 4 bases from J, leaving 23 bases between. The CDR3 loop spans 16 amino acids. The CDR3 DNA reads as TGCAGCGTTAGGGGGGGAGTCTCACGCGGGGGAGAGACCCAGTACTTC. It is translated as CSVRGGVSRGGETQYF.

V usage is TRBV28 and J usage is TRBJ1-6; D not resolved. The germline V gene has CDR1 MDHEN and CDR2 SYDVKM. The CDR3 contains 13 residues. Trimming took off 8 bases at V and 7 bases at J, with 12 bases between the two ends. The CDR3 here is CASLRPRNSPLHF. DNA for the CDR3: TGTGCCAGCCTTCGGCCGAGGAATTCACCCCTCCACTTT.

The chain has TRBV5-1 and TRBJ1-2; D unresolved. The germline gives CDR1 SGHRS, CDR2 YFSETQ. The CDR3 runs to 13 residues. V shed 7 bases and J shed 4 bases, with 14 bases lying between them. CDR3 DNA sequence: TGCGCCAGCGGTCCCGGGTTAGCCTATGGCTACACCTTC. It encodes CASGPGLAYGYTF.

In this sample, this clonotype turned up a few times. CDR3 in amino acids: CASRPSWTSGLSSYNEQFF. For the CDR3, the DNA is TGTGCCAGCAGACCTTCCTGGACTAGCGGGTTAAGCTCCTACAATGAGCAGTTCTTC. The chain is built from TRBV11-2 and TRBJ2-1, with 11 positions matching TRBD2. This CDR3 has 19 amino acids. V lost 6 bases, J lost 0 bases, and 13 bases stayed unmatched. Looked up from germline, CDR1 is SGHAT and CDR2 is FQNNGV. The full variable domain, its missing parts supplied by reference TRBV11-2 and TRBJ2-1, is EAGVAQSPRYKIIEKRQSVAFWCNPISGHATLYWYQQILGQGPKLLIQFQNNGVVDDSQLPKDRFSAERLKGVDSTLKIQPAKLEDSAVYLCASRPSWTSGLSSYNEQFFGPGTRLTVL.